This T cell receptor beta chain was identified during a study of CD8 T cells in ankylosing spondylitis. Whole-study findings and limits: Disease-linked clones reportedly showed significant enrichment in matched ankylosing spondylitis synovial fluid. Within ankylosing spondylitis blood, a TCR beta motif made up of eight highly homologous variants appeared to be characteristic.

Generation of TCR beta libraries employed quantitative 5'-RACE incorporating molecular barcodes. MiXCR, applied by TCRdb to the 5' RACE reads, yields one record per CDR3 protein. The repertoire holds about 420,000 distinct CDR3 sequences, about a fifth seen once, with approximately 16% in the top ten. Trimming removed 0 bases at V and 9 bases at J, with 10 bases between. The CDR3 contains 13 residues. Germline V lookup: CDR1 SGHDN, CDR2 FVKESK. This clonotype was recorded at least ten times. Its antigen is not known. The sequence was obtained from a male donor with ankylosing spondylitis. The rearrangement joins TRBV14 to TRBJ2-3, with D unresolved. Material for sequencing was blood, either unsorted or a sorted T cell fraction (not recorded which). The CDR3: CASSQELGGTQYF. The CDR3 region has the DNA TGTGCCAGCAGCCAAGAGCTCGGTGGAACGCAGTATTTT.